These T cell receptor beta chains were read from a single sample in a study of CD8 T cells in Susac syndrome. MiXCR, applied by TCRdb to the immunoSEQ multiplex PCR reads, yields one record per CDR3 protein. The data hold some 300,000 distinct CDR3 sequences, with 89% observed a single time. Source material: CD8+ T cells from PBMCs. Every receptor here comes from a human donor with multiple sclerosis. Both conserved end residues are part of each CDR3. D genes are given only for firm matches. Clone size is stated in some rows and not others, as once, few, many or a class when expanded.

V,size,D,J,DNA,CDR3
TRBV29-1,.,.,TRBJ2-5,TGCAGCGTTGAAACCTCCGGGTGGGGATCGCAAGAGACCCAGTACTTC,CSVETSGWGSQETQYF
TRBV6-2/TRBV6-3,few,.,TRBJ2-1,TGTGCCAGCAGTTACTCCGCTGGAGGGACCACCTACAATGAGCAGTTCTTC,CASSYSAGGTTYNEQFF
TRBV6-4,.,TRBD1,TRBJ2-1,TGTGCCAGCAGTGACCCAGGGGGTGAGCAGTTCTTC,CASSDPGGEQFF
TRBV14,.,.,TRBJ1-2,TGTGCCAGCAGCCACCTTGGAGGGCAGTCCGACTATGGCTACACCTTC,CASSHLGGQSDYGYTF
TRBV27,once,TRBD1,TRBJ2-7,TGTGCCAGCAGCGGACAGGGGTTTACCTACGAGCAGTACTTC,CASSGQGFTYEQYF
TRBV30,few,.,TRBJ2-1,TGTGCCTGGAGCTTGGGGGGCAATGAGCAGTTCTTC,CAWSLGGNEQFF
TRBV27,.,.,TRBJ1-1,TGTGCCAGCAGTCACGGGGGGAGCACTGAAGCTTTCTTT,CASSHGGSTEAFF
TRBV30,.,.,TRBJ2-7,TGTGCCTGTTCAGGGGAGACCTACGAGCAGTACTTC,CACSGETYEQYF
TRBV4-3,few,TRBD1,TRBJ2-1,TGCGCCAGCAGCCACTTAGGGACAGGGGGGAACAATGAGCAGTTCTTC,CASSHLGTGGNNEQFF
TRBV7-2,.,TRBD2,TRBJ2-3,TGTGCCAGCAGACCCGGGACTAGCGGGGATACGCAGTATTTT,CASRPGTSGDTQYF
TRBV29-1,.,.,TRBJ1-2,TGCAGCGTTGAACCCTCCTTAAACTATGGCTACACCTTC,CSVEPSLNYGYTF
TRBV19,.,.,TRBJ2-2,TGTGCCAGTAGTTTTGCCACCAGGGCGTCCGGGGAGCTGTTTTTT,CASSFATRASGELFF
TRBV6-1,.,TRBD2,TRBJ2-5,TGTGCCAGCAGTAGCGGGAGGGAAGAGACCCAGTACTTC,CASSSGREETQYF
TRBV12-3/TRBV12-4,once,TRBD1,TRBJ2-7,TGTGCCAGCAGCACCGGGACAGGGGGGCAGTACTTC,CASSTGTGGQYF
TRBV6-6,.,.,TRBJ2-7,TGTGCCAGCAGTTACGCCGGGACACTCTACGAGCAGTACTTC,CASSYAGTLYEQYF
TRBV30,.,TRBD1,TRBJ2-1,TGTGCCTGGAAGGACAGGGGGGAAGAGTTCTTC,CAWKDRGEEFF
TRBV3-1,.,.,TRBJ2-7,TGTGCCAGCAGCCAAGATCCAACCCCGCCCTACGAGCAGTACTTC,CASSQDPTPPYEQYF
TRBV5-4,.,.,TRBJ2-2,TGTGCCAGCAGCTCCCCAGGCAGCTTGAACACCGGGGAGCTGTTTTTT,CASSSPGSLNTGELFF
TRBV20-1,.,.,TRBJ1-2,TGCAGTGCTAGCGGACCAACTATCGGCTACACCTTC,CSASGPTIGYTF
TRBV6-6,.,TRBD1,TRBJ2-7,TGTGCCAGCAGTTCCTGGACAGGGGGATTATACGAGCAGTACTTC,CASSSWTGGLYEQYF
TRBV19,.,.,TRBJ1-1,TGTGCCAGTAGTATCGGGGGGCGCGGGAACACTGAAGCTTTCTTT,CASSIGGRGNTEAFF
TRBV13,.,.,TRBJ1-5,TGTGCCAGCAGCTTCGGCAATCAGCCCCAGCATTTT,CASSFGNQPQHF
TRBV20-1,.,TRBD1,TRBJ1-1,TGCAGTGCTCTAGACAGGGGTATCACTGAAGCTTTCTTT,CSALDRGITEAFF
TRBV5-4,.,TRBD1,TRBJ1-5,TGTGCCAGCAGCCCTGGACAGGGCTTTAATCAGCCCCAGCATTTT,CASSPGQGFNQPQHF
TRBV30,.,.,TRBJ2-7,TGTGCCTGGAGTGCAGGGCTCGAGCAGTACTTC,CAWSAGLEQYF
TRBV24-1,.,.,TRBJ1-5,TGTGCCACCAGTGATTCTCGGGCGCCAGTCAATCAGCCCCAGCATTTT,CATSDSRAPVNQPQHF
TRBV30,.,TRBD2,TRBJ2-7,TGTGCCTGGAGTTCCGGGGAGGGCTACGAGCAGTACTTC,CAWSSGEGYEQYF
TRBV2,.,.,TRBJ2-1,TGTGCCAGCGCCCCGATAGGGGACAATGAGCAGTTCTTC,CASAPIGDNEQFF
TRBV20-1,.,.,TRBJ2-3,TGCAGTGCTAGTTCCGCAGGACTGAGCACAGATACGCAGTATTTT,CSASSAGLSTDTQYF
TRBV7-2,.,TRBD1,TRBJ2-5,TGTGCCAGCAGCTTAGTCCAGGGGGCGCTAGAGACCCAGTACTTC,CASSLVQGALETQYF
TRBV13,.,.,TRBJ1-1,TGTGCCAGCAGCCCCCAGTCTAGGAAGGGAGGTGAAGCTTTCTTT,CASSPQSRKGGEAFF
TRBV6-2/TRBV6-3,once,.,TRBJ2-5,TGTGCCAGCAGTAAGGGGGAAAAAGAGACCCAGTACTTC,CASSKGEKETQYF
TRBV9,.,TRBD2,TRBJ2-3,TGTGCCAGCAGCGTAACGAGCGGGAGGATAACAGATACGCAGTATTTT,CASSVTSGRITDTQYF
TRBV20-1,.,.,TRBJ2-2,TGCAGTGCTAACGAAGCGGAGAACACCGGGGAGCTGTTTTTT,CSANEAENTGELFF
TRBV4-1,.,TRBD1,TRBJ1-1,TGCGCCAGCAGCCAAGTGAACAGGGGGGCTAGGAACACTGAAGCTTTCTTT,CASSQVNRGARNTEAFF
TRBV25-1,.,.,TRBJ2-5,TGTGCCAGCAAGGGGGGGTACCAAGAGACCCAGTACTTC,CASKGGYQETQYF
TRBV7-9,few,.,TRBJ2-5,TGTGCCAGCTCTGTGGCTTTGGAGACCCAGTACTTC,CASSVALETQYF
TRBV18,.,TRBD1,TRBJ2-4,TGTGCCAGCCGGACAGGTTTGGAAAACATTCAGTACTTC,CASRTGLENIQYF
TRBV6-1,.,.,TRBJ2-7,TGTGCCAGCAGCCGGGACCGTTATTCCTACGAGCAGTACTTC,CASSRDRYSYEQYF
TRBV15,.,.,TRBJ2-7,TGTGCCACCAGCCCCTTCCGGTCAGACGGTCCCTACGAGCAGTACTTC,CATSPFRSDGPYEQYF
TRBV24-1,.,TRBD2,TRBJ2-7,TGTGCCACCAGTGTCCCTAGCGGGGGCCCTGGCTCCTACGAGCAGTACTTC,CATSVPSGGPGSYEQYF
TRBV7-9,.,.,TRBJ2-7,TGTGCCAGCAGCTTGGTAGGGAGGCCCTACGAGCAGTACTTC,CASSLVGRPYEQYF
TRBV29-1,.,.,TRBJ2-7,TGCAGCGTTGTAGATACAGCGGTTAGCTCCTACGAGCAGTACTTC,CSVVDTAVSSYEQYF
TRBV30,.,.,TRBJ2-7,TGTGCCTGGAGTGGTTATCCGCAGGGCGGCCTATACGAGCAGTACTTC,CAWSGYPQGGLYEQYF
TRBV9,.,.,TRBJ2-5,TGTGCCAGCAGCGTAGATAGGGGCCTGGAAGAGACCCAGTACTTC,CASSVDRGLEETQYF
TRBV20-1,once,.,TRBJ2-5,TGCAGTGCTAGAGAAGGCAGACCCCAGGAGACCCAGTACTTC,CSAREGRPQETQYF
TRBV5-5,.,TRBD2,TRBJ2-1,TGTGCCAGCAGCTGGGGACTAGCGTTGAATGAGCAGTTCTTC,CASSWGLALNEQFF
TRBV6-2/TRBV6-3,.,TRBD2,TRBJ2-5,TGTGCCAGCAGTTACGACGAGGGACTAGCGGTCCAAGAGACCCAGTACTTC,CASSYDEGLAVQETQYF
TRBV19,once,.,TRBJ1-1,TGTGCCAGTAGTATAGGTCCCAGGGCCACTGAAGCTTTCTTT,CASSIGPRATEAFF
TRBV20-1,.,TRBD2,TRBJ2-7,TGCAGTGCCTCGCCGGGACTAGCGGGAGAGCAGTACTTC,CSASPGLAGEQYF
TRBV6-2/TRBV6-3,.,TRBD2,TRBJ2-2,TGTGCCAGCAGTTACTCTCGGCGGGGGAAGCACACCGGGGAGCTGTTTTTT,CASSYSRRGKHTGELFF
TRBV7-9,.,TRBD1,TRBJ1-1,TGTGCCAGCACCCCGACAGGGGGCTCGATTGAAGCTTTCTTT,CASTPTGGSIEAFF
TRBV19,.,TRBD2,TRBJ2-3,TGTGCCAGTAGTCCATTGACTAGCGGGAGTCCTAGCACAGATACGCAGTATTTT,CASSPLTSGSPSTDTQYF
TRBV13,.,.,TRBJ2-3,TGTGCCAGCCCGAGACAGGCCCCAGATACGCAGTATTTT,CASPRQAPDTQYF
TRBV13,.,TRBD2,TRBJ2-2,TGTGCCAGCAGCTTAGGCCTAATGGGTAGCGGGGCGAACACCGGGGAGCTGTTTTTT,CASSLGLMGSGANTGELFF